This T cell receptor (beta chain) was recorded in a study of early T cells in non-severe SARS-CoV-2 infection. Across the whole study: Sequencing targeted bulk RNA from unsorted whole blood, leaving chains unpaired. Broader study findings: Matching results from VDJdb favored anti-spike CD8 responses, leaving private and CD4 specificities undetected.

The table lists this clonotype with many counts. The antigen remains unidentified. Unique molecular identifier tags were affixed to discrete cDNA molecules. TCRdb redid the calling of the 5' RACE reads with MiXCR, one entry per CDR3 protein. The sample contains about 22,000 distinct CDR3 sequences, about 3.7% of which appear only once. The sequencing sample was made of whole blood. This sequence was found in an adult who was a healthcare worker with PCR-confirmed SARS-CoV-2 infection or an uninfected control (not recorded which).

For the CDR3, the DNA is TGCAGTGCTAGAGATCAGGGAGGGTATGGCTACACCTTC. It yields the protein CSARDQGGYGYTF. This chain uses TRBV20-1 with TRBJ1-2; tentative D call: TRBD1 (5 bases). The ends were cut back, 0 bases at V and 5 bases at J, with 10 bases in the middle. CDR3 size: 13 residues. Germline values: CDR1 DFQATT, CDR2 SNEGSKA (reference sequence).